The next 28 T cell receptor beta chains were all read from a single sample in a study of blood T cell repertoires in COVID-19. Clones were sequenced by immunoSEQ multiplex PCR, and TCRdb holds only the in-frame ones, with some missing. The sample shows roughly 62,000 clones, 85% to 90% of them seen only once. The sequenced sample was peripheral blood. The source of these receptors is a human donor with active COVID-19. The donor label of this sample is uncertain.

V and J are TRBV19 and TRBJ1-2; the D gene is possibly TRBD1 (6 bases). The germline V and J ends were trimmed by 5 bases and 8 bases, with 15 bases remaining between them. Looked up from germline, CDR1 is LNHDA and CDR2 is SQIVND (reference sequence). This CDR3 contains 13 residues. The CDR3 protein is CASSPWTARGYTF. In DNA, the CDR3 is TGTGCCAGTAGTCCATGGACAGCGCGGGGCTACACCTTC.

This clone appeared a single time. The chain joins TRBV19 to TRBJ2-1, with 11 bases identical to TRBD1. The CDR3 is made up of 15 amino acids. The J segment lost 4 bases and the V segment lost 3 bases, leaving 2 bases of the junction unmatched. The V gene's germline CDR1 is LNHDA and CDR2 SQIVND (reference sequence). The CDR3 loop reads CASSIGTGGYNEQFF. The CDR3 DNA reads TGTGCCAGTAGTATCGGGACAGGGGGATACAATGAGCAGTTCTTC.

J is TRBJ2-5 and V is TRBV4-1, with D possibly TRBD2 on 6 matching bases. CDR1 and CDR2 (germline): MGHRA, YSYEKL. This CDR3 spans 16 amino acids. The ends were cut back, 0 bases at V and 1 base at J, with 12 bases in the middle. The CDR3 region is CASSQDFNGGQETQYF. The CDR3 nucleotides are TGCGCCAGCAGCCAAGATTTTAACGGGGGCCAAGAGACCCAGTACTTC.

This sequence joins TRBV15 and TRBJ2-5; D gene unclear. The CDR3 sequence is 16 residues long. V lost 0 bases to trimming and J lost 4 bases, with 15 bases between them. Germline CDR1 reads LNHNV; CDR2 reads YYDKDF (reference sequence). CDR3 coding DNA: TGTGCCACCAGCAGAGACCCAGCCCGAGGAAGAGAGACCCAGTACTTC. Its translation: CATSRDPARGRETQYF.

The CDR3 spells CSSQGGSTEAFF. The CDR3 DNA reads TGCAGCTCCCAGGGGGGAAGTACTGAAGCTTTCTTT. The chain employs TRBV29-1 and TRBJ1-1; 7 nucleotides match TRBD1. Unmatched junction bases numbered 8, after V lost 8 bases and J lost 5 bases. Germline V lookup: CDR1 SQVTM, CDR2 ANQGSEA. There are 12 residues in the CDR3.

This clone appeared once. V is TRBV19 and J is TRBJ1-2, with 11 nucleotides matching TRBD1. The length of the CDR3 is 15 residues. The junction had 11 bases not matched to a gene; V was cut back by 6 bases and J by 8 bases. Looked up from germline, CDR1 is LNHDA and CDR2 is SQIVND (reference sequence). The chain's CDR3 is CASRVGQGARLGYTF. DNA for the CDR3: TGTGCCAGTAGGGTTGGACAGGGGGCGCGGTTAGGCTACACCTTC.

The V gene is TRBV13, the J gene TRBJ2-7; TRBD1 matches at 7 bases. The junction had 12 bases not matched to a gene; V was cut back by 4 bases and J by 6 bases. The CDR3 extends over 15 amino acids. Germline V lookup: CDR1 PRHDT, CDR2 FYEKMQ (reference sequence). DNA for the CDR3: TGTGCCAGCAGCTCAATCCACGGCTACAGGGGCGAGCAGTACTTC. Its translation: CASSSIHGYRGEQYF. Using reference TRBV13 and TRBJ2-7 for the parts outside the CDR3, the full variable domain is AAGVIQSPRHLIKEKRETATLKCYPIPRHDTVYWYQQGPGQDPQFLISFYEKMQSDKGSIPDRFSAQQFSDYHSELNMSSLELGDSALYFCASSSIHGYRGEQYFGPGTRLTVT.

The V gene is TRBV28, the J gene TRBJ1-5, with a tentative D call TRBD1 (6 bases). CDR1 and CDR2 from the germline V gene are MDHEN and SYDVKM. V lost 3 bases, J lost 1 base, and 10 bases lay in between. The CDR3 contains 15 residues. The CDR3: CASSLHRESNQPQHF. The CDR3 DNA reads TGTGCCAGCAGTTTGCACAGGGAGAGCAATCAGCCCCAGCATTTT.

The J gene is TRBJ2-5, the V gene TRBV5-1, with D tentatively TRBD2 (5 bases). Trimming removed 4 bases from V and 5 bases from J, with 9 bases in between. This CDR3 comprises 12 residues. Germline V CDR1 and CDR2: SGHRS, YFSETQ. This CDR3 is CASSPPGETQYF. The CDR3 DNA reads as TGCGCCAGCAGCCCCCCGGGGGAGACCCAGTACTTC.

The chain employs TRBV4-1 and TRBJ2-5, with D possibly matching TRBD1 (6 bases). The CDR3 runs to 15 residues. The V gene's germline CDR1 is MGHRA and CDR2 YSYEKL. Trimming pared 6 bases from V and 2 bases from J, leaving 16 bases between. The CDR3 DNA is TGCGCCAGCAGTTCAGGGGTTTCCCTTCAAGAGACCCAGTACTTC. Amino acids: CASSSGVSLQETQYF.

In DNA, the CDR3 is TGTGCCAGCAGCCGAGGAACGGGTCGGACAGTCGATAGCAATCAGCCCCAGCATTTT. Protein product: CASSRGTGRTVDSNQPQHF. The chain couples TRBV2 to TRBJ1-5, with D possibly TRBD1 on 6 matching bases. Trimming took off 6 bases at V and 0 bases at J, with 24 bases between the two ends. The CDR3 contains 19 residues. Germline V lookup: CDR1 SNHLY, CDR2 FYNNEI.

The DNA of the CDR3 is TGTGCCAGCAGCTTAACGCCAGCGGATTCACCCCTCCACTTT. Its translation is CASSLTPADSPLHF. This chain links TRBV7-3 with TRBJ1-6, with D hard to call. This CDR3 has 14 residues. Trimming took off 0 bases at V and 8 bases at J, with 8 bases between the two ends. CDR1 SGHTA and CDR2 FQGTGA come from the germline V gene.

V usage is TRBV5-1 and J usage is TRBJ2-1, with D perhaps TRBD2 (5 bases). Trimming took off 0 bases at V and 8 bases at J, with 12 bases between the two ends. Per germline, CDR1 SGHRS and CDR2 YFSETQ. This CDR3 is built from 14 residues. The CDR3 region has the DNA TGCGCCAGCAGCTTGGGTGAGGGAGTCGATGAGCAGTTCTTC. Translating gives CASSLGEGVDEQFF.

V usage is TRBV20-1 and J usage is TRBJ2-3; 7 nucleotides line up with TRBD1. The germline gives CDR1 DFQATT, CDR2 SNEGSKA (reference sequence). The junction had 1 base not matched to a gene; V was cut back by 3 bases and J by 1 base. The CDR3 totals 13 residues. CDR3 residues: CSASTGGTDTQYF. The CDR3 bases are TGCAGTGCTAGTACAGGGGGCACAGATACGCAGTATTTT.

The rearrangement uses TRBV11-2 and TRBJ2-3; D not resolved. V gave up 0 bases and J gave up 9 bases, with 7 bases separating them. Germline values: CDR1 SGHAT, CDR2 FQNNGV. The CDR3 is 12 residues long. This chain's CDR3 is CASSLERLTQYF. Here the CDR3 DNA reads TGTGCCAGCAGCTTAGAGAGGTTAACGCAGTATTTT. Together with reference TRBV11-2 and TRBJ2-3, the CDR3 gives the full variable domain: EAGVAQSPRYKIIEKRQSVAFWCNPISGHATLYWYQQILGQGPKLLIQFQNNGVVDDSQLPKDRFSAERLKGVDSTLKIQPAKLEDSAVYLCASSLERLTQYFGPGTRLTVL.

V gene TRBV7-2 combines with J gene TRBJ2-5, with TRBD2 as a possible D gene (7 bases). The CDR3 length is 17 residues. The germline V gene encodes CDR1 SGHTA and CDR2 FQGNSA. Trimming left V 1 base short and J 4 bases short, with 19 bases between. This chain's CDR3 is CASSLVPGGQVAETQYF. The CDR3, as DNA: TGTGCCAGCAGCTTAGTTCCCGGGGGGCAAGTAGCAGAGACCCAGTACTTC.

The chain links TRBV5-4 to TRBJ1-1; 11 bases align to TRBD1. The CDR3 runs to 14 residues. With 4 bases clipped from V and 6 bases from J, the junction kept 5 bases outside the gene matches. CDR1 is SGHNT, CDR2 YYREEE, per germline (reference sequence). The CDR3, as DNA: TGTGCCAGCAGCGAGGACAGGGGGCGGGCTGAAGCTTTCTTT. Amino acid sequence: CASSEDRGRAEAFF.

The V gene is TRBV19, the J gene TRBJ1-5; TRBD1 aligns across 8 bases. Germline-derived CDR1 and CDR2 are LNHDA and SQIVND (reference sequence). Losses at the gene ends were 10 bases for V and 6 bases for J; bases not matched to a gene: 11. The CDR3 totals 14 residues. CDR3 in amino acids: CATEGQGDRQPQHF. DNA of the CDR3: TGTGCCACGGAAGGACAGGGAGACCGTCAGCCCCAGCATTTT.

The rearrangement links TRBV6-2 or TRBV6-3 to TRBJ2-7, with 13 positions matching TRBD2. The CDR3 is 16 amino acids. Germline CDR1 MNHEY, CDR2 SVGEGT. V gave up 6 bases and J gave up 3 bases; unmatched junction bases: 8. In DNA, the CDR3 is TGTGCCAGCAGCTCGGGACTAGCGGGACTAAACTACGAGCAGTACTTC. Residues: CASSSGLAGLNYEQYF.

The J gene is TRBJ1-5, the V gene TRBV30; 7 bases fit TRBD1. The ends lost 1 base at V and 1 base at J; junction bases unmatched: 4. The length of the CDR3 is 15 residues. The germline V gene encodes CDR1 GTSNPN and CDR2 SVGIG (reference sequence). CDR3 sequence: CAWSGGQLSNQPQHF. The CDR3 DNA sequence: TGTGCCTGGAGTGGGGGACAGTTGAGCAATCAGCCCCAGCATTTT.

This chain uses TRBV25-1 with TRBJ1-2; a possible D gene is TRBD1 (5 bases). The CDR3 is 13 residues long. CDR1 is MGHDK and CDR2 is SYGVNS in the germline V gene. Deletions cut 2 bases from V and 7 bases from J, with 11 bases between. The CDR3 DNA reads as TGTGCCAGCAGTGAACAGGGTGGTGGTGGCTACACCTTC. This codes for CASSEQGGGGYTF.

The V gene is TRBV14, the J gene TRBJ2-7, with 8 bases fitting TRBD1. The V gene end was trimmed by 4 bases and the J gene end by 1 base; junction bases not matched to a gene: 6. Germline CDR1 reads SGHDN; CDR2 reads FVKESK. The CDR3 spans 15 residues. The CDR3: CASSLGQGTSYEQYF. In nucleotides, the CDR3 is TGTGCCAGCAGCCTTGGACAGGGAACTTCCTACGAGCAGTACTTC.

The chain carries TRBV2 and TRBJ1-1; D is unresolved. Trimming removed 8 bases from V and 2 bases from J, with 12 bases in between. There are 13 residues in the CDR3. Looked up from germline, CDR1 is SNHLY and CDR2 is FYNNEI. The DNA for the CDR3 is TGTGCCAGCGGAAGCCAACTAAACACTGAAGCTTTCTTT. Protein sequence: CASGSQLNTEAFF.

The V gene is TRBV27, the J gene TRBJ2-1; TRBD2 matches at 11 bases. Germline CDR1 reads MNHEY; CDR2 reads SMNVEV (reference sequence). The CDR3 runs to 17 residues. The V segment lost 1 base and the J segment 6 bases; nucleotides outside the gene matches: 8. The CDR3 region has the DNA TGTGCCAGCAGTTTATATAGCGGGAGGGGCTTCGGCAATGAGCAGTTCTTC. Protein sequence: CASSLYSGRGFGNEQFF.

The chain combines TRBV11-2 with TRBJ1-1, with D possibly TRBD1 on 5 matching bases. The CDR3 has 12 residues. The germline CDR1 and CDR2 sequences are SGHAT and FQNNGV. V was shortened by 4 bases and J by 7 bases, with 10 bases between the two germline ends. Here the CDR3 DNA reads TGTGCCAGCAGCTCCATCACAGGTGAAGCTTTCTTT. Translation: CASSSITGEAFF.

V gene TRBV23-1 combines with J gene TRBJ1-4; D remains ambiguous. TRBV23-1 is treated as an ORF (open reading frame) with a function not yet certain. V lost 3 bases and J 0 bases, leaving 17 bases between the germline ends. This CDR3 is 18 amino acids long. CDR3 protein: CASSHKRSPTATNEKLFF. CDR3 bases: TGCGCCAGCAGTCATAAGAGGAGTCCAACCGCAACTAATGAAAAACTGTTTTTT.

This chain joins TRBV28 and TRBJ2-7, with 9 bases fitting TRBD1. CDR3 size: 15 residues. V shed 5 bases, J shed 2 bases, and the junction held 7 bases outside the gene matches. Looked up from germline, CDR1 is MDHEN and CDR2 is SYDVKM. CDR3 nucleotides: TGTGCCAGCAGTAGGGGGACAGGGATCGCCTACGAGCAGTACTTC. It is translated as CASSRGTGIAYEQYF.

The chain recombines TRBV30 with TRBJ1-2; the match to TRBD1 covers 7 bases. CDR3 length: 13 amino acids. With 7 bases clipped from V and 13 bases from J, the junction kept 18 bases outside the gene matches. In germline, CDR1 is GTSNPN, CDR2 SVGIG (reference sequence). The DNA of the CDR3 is TGTGCCTATGGGGACAGCTTTTCTATGGCTTTCACCTTC. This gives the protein CAYGDSFSMAFTF.